The 28 T cell receptor beta chains given below trace back to one sample, sequenced in a study of beta chain features in type 1 diabetes. The sequenced template was cDNA made from the entire isolated RNA. Some clones are missing from TCRdb's copy, which holds only in-frame ones; the method was immunoSEQ multiplex PCR. The sample lists some 410,000 clones, roughly 13% occurring once. Sequenced input: naive CD4+ T cells from blood. The receptors derive from a man aged 25-45 years in good health.

This clone was seen more than once but under ten times. V gene TRBV4-3 combines with J gene TRBJ2-6; 12 positions agree with TRBD1. The CDR3 has 18 amino acids. J lost 1 base, V lost 4 bases, and 5 bases had no gene match. Germline-derived CDR1 and CDR2 are LGHNA and YSLEER. CDR3 sequence reads: CASSPGTGGRSGANVLTF. The CDR3 DNA is TGCGCCAGCAGCCCTGGGACAGGGGGCCGTTCTGGGGCCAACGTCCTGACTTTC.

V gene TRBV6-5 combines with J gene TRBJ1-1, with a weak D call TRBD1 (5 bases). The CDR3 is 14 residues long. The germline V and J ends were trimmed by 8 bases and 0 bases, with 13 bases remaining between them. Germline V gene sequence: CDR1 MNHEY, CDR2 SVGAGI. The CDR3 reads CASGAGTLNTEAFF. CDR3 DNA: TGTGCCAGCGGCGCCGGGACCTTGAACACTGAAGCTTTCTTT.

This chain joins TRBV15 and TRBJ2-5; D remains ambiguous. V gave up 2 bases and J gave up 5 bases, with 15 bases separating them. The CDR3 runs to 15 residues. Germline CDR1 is LNHNV and CDR2 is YYDKDF (reference sequence). The CDR3 sequence is CATSRTVVIMETQYF. The CDR3 DNA reads TGTGCCACCAGCAGAACCGTCGTAATTATGGAGACCCAGTACTTC.

This clone was counted between two and nine times. V gene TRBV6-6 combines with J gene TRBJ2-1, with 8 positions matching TRBD1. The germline V gene has CDR1 MNHNY and CDR2 SVGAGI (reference sequence). The V and J ends lost 0 bases and 3 bases, in that order; junction bases with no gene match: 4. The CDR3 spans 16 residues. For the CDR3, the DNA is TGTGCCAGCAGTTACTCGAGTGGACAGGGCTACAATGAGCAGTTCTTC. Amino acid sequence: CASSYSSGQGYNEQFF.

CDR3 nucleotides: TGTGCCAGCTCACCACTTTCCCGGACAGGGCAAGGCTATGGCTACACCTTC. This encodes CASSPLSRTGQGYGYTF. V usage is TRBV18 and J usage is TRBJ1-2, with 8 bases fitting TRBD1. Germline V gene sequence: CDR1 KGHSH, CDR2 LQKENI. V dropped 1 base and J dropped 4; count of bases not matched to a gene: 11. CDR3 length equals 17 residues.

This clone was seen more than once but under ten times. The V and J genes are TRBV2 and TRBJ1-1; D is unclear. Trimming shortened V by 7 bases and J by 1 base, and 13 bases separated the two germline ends. CDR1 and CDR2 from the germline V gene are SNHLY and FYNNEI. This CDR3 is 14 amino acids long. The CDR3 DNA is TGTGCCAGCAAGGGAGGAACGGGGAACACTGAAGCTTTCTTT. It codes for CASKGGTGNTEAFF.

The chain joins TRBV9 to TRBJ1-5, with 8 bases matching TRBD1. Germline-derived CDR1 and CDR2 are SGDLS and YYNGEE. V lost 3 bases, J lost 2 bases, and 4 bases stayed unmatched. The CDR3 covers 15 residues. CDR3: CASSAQGAGNQPQHF. DNA for the CDR3: TGTGCCAGCAGCGCCCAGGGGGCCGGCAATCAGCCCCAGCATTTT.

This chain links TRBV10-3 with TRBJ2-4; possible D gene TRBD2, 5 bases. The length of the CDR3 is 15 residues. V lost 3 bases to trimming and J lost 3 bases, with 12 bases between them. CDR1 is ENHRY and CDR2 is SYGVKD in the germline V gene. CDR3 region: CAISDLGIGKNIQYF. Written as DNA, the CDR3 is TGTGCCATCAGTGACCTCGGGATCGGCAAAAACATTCAGTACTTC.

This clone has a handful of counts. The chain employs TRBV20-1 and TRBJ2-1; D ambiguous. Germline assignment: CDR1 DFQATT and CDR2 SNEGSKA (reference sequence). This CDR3 has 10 residues. V lost 6 bases and J lost 10, with 10 bases in between. The CDR3 loop is CSAPEAEQFF. The CDR3 coding sequence is TGCAGTGCCCCGGAAGCGGAGCAGTTCTTC.

V and J are TRBV15 and TRBJ2-1; D uncertain. V lost 0 bases, J lost 5 bases, and 14 bases lay in between. CDR3 length equals 16 residues. Per germline, CDR1 LNHNV and CDR2 YYDKDF (reference sequence). The CDR3 is CATSREPARHNNEQFF. The CDR3 coding sequence is TGTGCCACCAGCAGAGAGCCAGCTCGACATAACAATGAGCAGTTCTTC.

The chain recombines TRBV7-8 with TRBJ2-7, with 8 bases aligning to TRBD2. This CDR3 has 15 amino acids. The V gene's germline CDR1 is SGHVS and CDR2 FQNEAQ. Trimming removed 1 base from V and 7 bases from J; junction bases left unmatched: 9. CDR3 nucleotide sequence: TGTGCCAGCAGCTTAGGTATCGGGGGGGCTGAAGAGCAGTACTTC. This encodes CASSLGIGGAEEQYF.

J is TRBJ1-1 and V is TRBV10-3; possible D gene TRBD1, 6 bases. Germline CDR1 is ENHRY and CDR2 is SYGVKD. Trimming cost V 4 bases and J 1 base, with 13 bases left between them. The CDR3 runs 15 residues. The CDR3 here is CAISGYVRGNTEAFF. Written as DNA, the CDR3 is TGTGCCATCAGTGGTTATGTCAGGGGGAACACTGAAGCTTTCTTT.

In regard to this clone: Other DNA sequences in the same sample also yield this CDR3. V is TRBV30 and J is TRBJ1-1; tentative D call: TRBD1 (5 bases). Germline values: CDR1 GTSNPN, CDR2 SVGIG (reference sequence). The CDR3 has 14 residues. Trimming removed 0 bases from V and 1 base from J, with 9 bases in between. CDR3 protein: CAWSVGQGNTEAFF. As DNA, the CDR3 is TGTGCCTGGAGTGTGGGTCAGGGGAACACTGAAGCTTTCTTT.

In its sample, this clone was seen a few times. The genes are TRBV28 and TRBJ2-5, with D unclear. Trimming took 3 bases from V and 3 from J, leaving 11 bases between them. The germline V gene has CDR1 MDHEN and CDR2 SYDVKM. The CDR3 runs to 14 residues. This CDR3 is CASSFRSNKETQYF. The CDR3, as DNA: TGTGCCAGCAGTTTTCGGTCCAATAAAGAGACCCAGTACTTC.

This clone was observed a few times. V is TRBV29-1 and J is TRBJ1-1; D perhaps matches TRBD1 (5 bases). CDR3 length: 12 residues. Trimming cost V 1 base and J 10 bases, with 13 bases left between them. Germline-derived CDR1 and CDR2 are SQVTM and ANQGSEA. CDR3 region: CSVEVGRRGAFF. The CDR3 DNA follows: TGCAGCGTTGAAGTAGGGAGAAGGGGAGCTTTCTTT.

The gene calls are TRBV19 and TRBJ2-7; 8 bases are a match to TRBD1. The V and J ends lost 8 bases and 2 bases, in that order; junction bases with no gene match: 5. The germline gives CDR1 LNHDA, CDR2 SQIVND (reference sequence). The CDR3 is made up of 13 amino acids. The DNA for the CDR3 is TGTGCCAGTGTCCGGGACAGGCCCTACGAGCAGTACGTC. Translated: CASVRDRPYEQYV.

In this sample, this clone turned up a few times. This chain connects TRBV10-3 to TRBJ2-7; D uncertain. The CDR3 is 13 residues long. V lost 3 bases, J lost 0 bases, and 6 bases lay in between. CDR1 is ENHRY and CDR2 is SYGVKD in the germline V gene. The CDR3 spells CAISDRNSYEQYV. CDR3 coding DNA: TGTGCCATCAGTGACAGGAACTCCTACGAGCAGTACGTC.

In this sample, this clone turned up a few times. The chain is built from TRBV10-3 and TRBJ2-3; D unclear. Germline CDR1 ENHRY, CDR2 SYGVKD. The V end lost 2 bases, the J end lost 3 bases, and 3 bases lay between the germline ends. This CDR3 region has 12 residues. The CDR3 region has the DNA TGTGCCATCAGTGAGATAACAGATACGCAGTATTTT. Protein sequence: CAISEITDTQYF.

The CDR3 DNA reads TGTGCCAGCAGCCGAGACGGAACCTATGGCTACACCTTC. It codes for CASSRDGTYGYTF. V and J are TRBV16 and TRBJ1-2; D gene uncertain. In germline, CDR1 is KGHSY, CDR2 FQNENV. The CDR3 covers 13 residues. The V gene lost 4 bases and the J gene lost 4 bases, with 10 bases spanning the gap. Supplemented by reference TRBV16 and TRBJ1-2, the full variable domain reads GEEVAQTPKHLVRGEGQKAKLYCAPIKGHSYVFWYQQVLKNEFKFLISFQNENVFDETGMPKERFSAKCLPNSPCSLEIQATKLEDSAVYFCASSRDGTYGYTFGSGTRLTVV.

This clone has only a few counts. J is TRBJ2-5 and V is TRBV7-9; no clear D. The CDR3 is 14 residues long. Germline V gene lookup returns CDR1 SEHNR and CDR2 FQNEAQ (reference sequence). Trimming shortened V by 6 bases and J by 2 bases, and 13 bases separated the two germline ends. The DNA for the CDR3 is TGTGCCAGCAGTCCCAGCGTAATACAAGAGACCCAGTACTTC. The encoded protein is CASSPSVIQETQYF.

The chain has TRBV7-2 and TRBJ1-5; D may be TRBD1 (5 bases). This CDR3 spans 14 amino acids. From germline, CDR1 is SGHTA and CDR2 FQGNSA. The V end was cut by 10 bases, the J end by 4 bases, with 17 bases between. The chain's CDR3 is CATGAHQGNQPQHF. In DNA, the CDR3 is TGTGCCACCGGAGCCCACCAGGGTAATCAGCCCCAGCATTTT.

In this sample, this clone turned up a few times. The gene calls are TRBV7-8 and TRBJ2-1; D unresolved. Germline lookup yields CDR1 SGHVS and CDR2 FQNEAQ. The CDR3 covers 14 residues. Trimming cost V 0 bases and J 5 bases, with 8 bases left between them. The CDR3 protein is CASSLALQDNEQFF. The CDR3, as DNA: TGTGCCAGCAGCTTAGCACTCCAGGACAATGAGCAGTTCTTC.

This chain connects TRBV14 to TRBJ2-5, with D unresolved. Germline CDR1 and CDR2: SGHDN and FVKESK. The length of the CDR3 is 11 residues. V was cut by 4 bases and J by 7 bases, with 7 bases left in between. CDR3: CASSRLGTQYF. Here the CDR3 DNA reads TGTGCCAGCAGCCGGCTGGGGACCCAGTACTTC.

This clone was counted only a few times. The chain employs TRBV14 and TRBJ1-2; no clear D gene. Germline V gives CDR1 SGHDN, CDR2 FVKESK. The CDR3 spans 15 residues. Trimming took 0 bases from V and 7 from J, leaving 15 bases between them. The CDR3 sequence is CASSQDLNRGRGYTF. The CDR3 DNA sequence: TGTGCCAGCAGCCAAGATCTCAACCGCGGACGTGGCTACACCTTC. Full variable domain (remainder filled in from reference TRBV14 and TRBJ1-2): EAGVTQFPSHSVIEKGQTVTLRCDPISGHDNLYWYRRVMGKEIKFLLHFVKESKQDESGMPNNRFLAERTGGTYSTLKVQPAELEDSGVYFCASSQDLNRGRGYTFGSGTRLTVV.

The chain links TRBV9 to TRBJ2-1, with D perhaps matching TRBD2 (6 bases). The V end was cut by 0 bases, the J end by 5 bases, with 12 bases between. CDR1 and CDR2 from the germline V gene are SGDLS and YYNGEE. This CDR3 comprises 15 residues. CDR3 protein: CASSVGRLEDNEQFF. CDR3 sequence (DNA): TGTGCCAGCAGCGTAGGGCGACTAGAGGACAATGAGCAGTTCTTC.

This clone has just a few counts. The chain has TRBV5-6 and TRBJ2-7, with D possibly being TRBD2 (5 bases). The CDR3 contains 10 residues. Germline assignment: CDR1 SGHDT and CDR2 YYEEEE. The ends were cut back, 3 bases at V and 7 bases at J, with 5 bases in the middle. Here the CDR3 reads CASSWEEQYV. The CDR3 region has the DNA TGTGCCAGCAGCTGGGAGGAGCAGTACGTC.

This clone was observed a few times. The CDR3 sequence: CSGRKTGGSYNEQFF. Written as DNA, the CDR3 is TGCAGCGGGCGCAAAACAGGGGGCTCCTACAATGAGCAGTTCTTC. This rearrangement joins TRBV29-1 to TRBJ2-1, with 8 nucleotides matching TRBD1. Per the germline V gene, CDR1 is SQVTM and CDR2 is ANQGSEA. CDR3 length equals 15 residues. J lost 0 bases, V lost 7 bases, and 8 bases had no gene match.

There are a few counts of this clone. V usage is TRBV29-1 and J usage is TRBJ1-4; 10 nucleotides line up with TRBD1. CDR3 size: 14 residues. The J segment lost 10 bases and the V segment lost 7 bases, leaving 12 bases of the junction unmatched. Germline V gene lookup returns CDR1 SQVTM and CDR2 ANQGSEA. The CDR3 region is CSAEVGTGVGKLFF. Written as DNA, the CDR3 is TGCAGCGCCGAGGTGGGGACAGGGGTGGGAAAACTGTTTTTT.